A single sample is the source of the 18 T cell receptor beta chains below, sequenced in a study of T cell responses to AZD1222 COVID-19 vaccine. Assay: immunoSEQ multiplex PCR; the TCRdb copy retains only in-frame clones and omits some. Of about 93,000 clones listed, roughly 86% are singletons. This material consisted of peripheral blood, taken on day 0 of MenACWY control vaccination. The receptors here all came from an adult in good health.

V is TRBV5-5 and J is TRBJ1-1, with D possibly being TRBD1 (5 bases). The length of the CDR3 is 14 residues. CDR1 is SGHKS and CDR2 is YYEKEE in the germline V gene (reference sequence). The V end lost 0 bases, the J end lost 4 bases, and 10 bases lay between the germline ends. As DNA, the CDR3 is TGTGCCAGCAGCTTGGGTCTGGGACGCACTGAAGCTTTCTTT. Translated: CASSLGLGRTEAFF.

This chain joins TRBV30 and TRBJ2-6; a possible D gene is TRBD1 (5 bases). The germline gives CDR1 GTSNPN, CDR2 SVGIG (reference sequence). The CDR3 loop spans 15 amino acids. V lost 0 bases and J lost 0, with 6 bases in between. The CDR3 loop reads CAWSVTGSGANVLTF. CDR3 DNA sequence: TGTGCCTGGAGTGTAACAGGCTCTGGGGCCAACGTCCTGACTTTC.

V and J are TRBV7-2 and TRBJ2-3, with D possibly matching TRBD2 (6 bases). The germline gives CDR1 SGHTA, CDR2 FQGNSA. Between the trimmed V and J ends, which lost 5 bases and 5 bases, there was a span of 17 bases. The length of the CDR3 is 15 residues. CDR3 bases: TGTGCCAGCAGCCGGGTCGGGGGATGGGAAGATACGCAGTATTTT. Translation gives CASSRVGGWEDTQYF.

V usage is TRBV24-1 and J usage is TRBJ2-2; 7 positions agree with TRBD1. V shed 7 bases and J 3 bases; nucleotides not matched to a gene: 4. In germline, CDR1 is KGHDR, CDR2 SFDVKD. The CDR3 is made up of 14 amino acids. The CDR3 loop is CATSAQGYTGELFF. The CDR3 DNA sequence: TGTGCCACCAGCGCACAGGGGTACACCGGGGAGCTGTTTTTT.

This chain connects TRBV6-1 to TRBJ1-6, with D unresolved. CDR1 is MNHNS, CDR2 SASEGT, per germline. This CDR3 region has 16 residues. Deletions cut 1 base from V and 0 bases from J, with 7 bases between. The CDR3 is CASSEVWSSYNSPLHF. Here the CDR3 DNA reads TGTGCCAGCAGTGAAGTATGGAGCTCCTATAATTCACCCCTCCACTTT.

The chain links TRBV7-2 to TRBJ1-2; a possible D gene is TRBD1 (6 bases). V was cut by 2 bases and J by 2 bases, with 12 bases left in between. CDR1 is SGHTA and CDR2 is FQGNSA in the germline V gene. There are 15 residues in the CDR3. CDR3 DNA sequence: TGTGCCAGCAGCTTAAGCAGGGGTCGGAACTATGGCTACACCTTC. Encoded protein: CASSLSRGRNYGYTF.

This chain links TRBV4-1 with TRBJ1-2, with 7 bases that match TRBD1. Trimming removed 4 bases from V and 4 bases from J; junction bases left unmatched: 6. Per the germline V gene, CDR1 is MGHRA and CDR2 is YSYEKL. The CDR3 loop spans 14 amino acids. The CDR3 nucleotides read TGCGCCAGCAGCCCTGGGACAGCCATCTATGGCTACACCTTC. Translated: CASSPGTAIYGYTF.

A single count supports this clone. V is TRBV11-2 and J is TRBJ1-2; tentatively, D is TRBD1 (5 bases). Germline V gives CDR1 SGHAT, CDR2 FQNNGV. CDR3 length: 12 residues. The V end lost 3 bases, the J end lost 8 bases, and 10 bases lay between the germline ends. The CDR3 loop reads CASSFRANGYTF. The CDR3 DNA sequence: TGTGCCAGCAGCTTCAGGGCGAACGGCTACACCTTC.

CDR3 bases: TGTGCCAGCAGCTTGGCCGCGGGGGGTTTAGACTCACCCCTCCACTTT. As protein: CASSLAAGGLDSPLHF. J is TRBJ1-6 and V is TRBV5-5, with D tentatively TRBD1 (5 bases). Germline lookup yields CDR1 SGHKS and CDR2 YYEKEE (reference sequence). The CDR3 spans 16 residues. The germline V and J ends were trimmed by 0 bases and 10 bases, with 17 bases remaining between them.

The V gene is TRBV5-6, the J gene TRBJ1-5; unclear D gene. The CDR3 spans 14 residues. Trimming took 0 bases from V and 7 from J, leaving 11 bases between them. Germline CDR1 reads SGHDT; CDR2 reads YYEEEE. The CDR3 coding sequence is TGTGCCAGCAGCTTGGGATCCGCCGGGCAGCCCCAGCATTTT. This gives the protein CASSLGSAGQPQHF.

V gene TRBV5-1 combines with J gene TRBJ2-1; 9 nucleotides match TRBD1. V was clipped by 5 bases and J by 7 bases; unmatched bases: 13. The CDR3 runs to 16 residues. Germline CDR1 SGHRS, CDR2 YFSETQ. CDR3 bases: TGCGCCAGCAGTCGTCGCCCGGGACAGGGTTCAAATGAGCAGTTCTTC. Translated, it gives CASSRRPGQGSNEQFF.

The chain links TRBV10-3 to TRBJ2-3; 9 bases map to TRBD1. The V gene's germline CDR1 is ENHRY and CDR2 SYGVKD. Trimming cost V 10 bases and J 6 bases; bases outside gene matches: 17. The CDR3 covers 16 residues. The CDR3 is CASGPGQGLDRDTQYF. DNA of the CDR3: TGTGCCAGTGGCCCGGGACAGGGACTGGATCGGGATACGCAGTATTTT.

The rearrangement joins TRBV4-1 to TRBJ2-7; D is possibly TRBD2 (6 bases). V dropped 3 bases and J dropped 5 bases, with 11 bases sitting between them. Germline assignment: CDR1 MGHRA and CDR2 YSYEKL. The CDR3 is 13 residues long. The DNA of the CDR3 is TGCGCCAGCAGCCAGGTACAGCGGGACGAGCAGTACTTC. It is translated as CASSQVQRDEQYF.

By frequency in the sample, this clone is medium-sized (0.01 to 0.1%). The chain recombines TRBV7-6 with TRBJ2-1; D is ambiguous. The V and J ends lost 3 bases and 3 bases respectively, with 12 bases between them. CDR3 length: 15 amino acids. Per germline, CDR1 SGHVS and CDR2 FNYEAQ. The CDR3 loop reads CASSFTDSNYNEQFF. CDR3 coding DNA: TGTGCCAGCAGCTTCACGGATTCCAACTACAATGAGCAGTTCTTC.

The genes are TRBV28 and TRBJ1-1; 7 bases map to TRBD1. V shed 3 bases and J 4 bases; nucleotides not matched to a gene: 11. In germline, CDR1 is MDHEN, CDR2 SYDVKM. This CDR3 is 16 amino acids long. The DNA of the CDR3 is TGTGCCAGCAGTTTTAGGACAGGCGATCTGACCACTGAAGCTTTCTTT. Amino acid sequence: CASSFRTGDLTTEAFF.

The chain couples TRBV3-1 (or the pseudogene TRBV3-2) to TRBJ2-1, with D possibly being TRBD1 (7 bases). The CDR3 covers 13 residues. Trimming cost V 5 bases and J 10 bases, with 15 bases left between them. Germline CDR1 is LGHDT and CDR2 is YNNKEL (reference sequence). The CDR3 reads CASSSGGRREQFF. CDR3 in DNA: TGTGCCAGCAGCTCAGGGGGGAGGCGCGAGCAGTTCTTC.

The V and J genes are TRBV19 and TRBJ2-3; the match to TRBD2 covers 7 bases. Germline assignment: CDR1 LNHDA and CDR2 SQIVND (reference sequence). V lost 5 bases to trimming and J lost 4 bases; unmatched junction nucleotides: 9. The CDR3 loop spans 15 amino acids. CDR3 sequence reads: CASSWNFRGADTQYF. DNA of the CDR3: TGTGCCAGTAGTTGGAACTTCCGGGGGGCAGATACGCAGTATTTT.

The chain employs TRBV3-1 (or the pseudogene TRBV3-2) and TRBJ1-1; D call uncertain. The CDR3 covers 13 residues. The V end was cut by 0 bases, the J end by 7 bases, with 9 bases between. CDR1 is LGHDT, CDR2 YNNKEL, per germline (reference sequence). The CDR3 DNA reads TGTGCCAGCAGCCAAGATAGGGTGGGTGAAGCTTTCTTT. This encodes CASSQDRVGEAFF.